The 24 T cell receptor beta chains presented below share a single source sample, sequenced in a study of blood T cell repertoires in COVID-19. TCRdb's copy holds only in-frame clones and misses some; the assay was immunoSEQ multiplex PCR. The sample carries about 100,000 clones, roughly 85% recorded once. What was sequenced was peripheral blood. The source is a man aged 55 to 69 with acute or convalescent COVID-19.

Only one count was recorded for this clone. V usage is TRBV19 and J usage is TRBJ2-7; 7 nucleotides agree with TRBD1. This CDR3 is 12 amino acids long. Germline CDR1 reads LNHDA; CDR2 reads SQIVND (reference sequence). The V segment lost 5 bases and the J segment 6 bases; nucleotides outside the gene matches: 4. In DNA form, the CDR3 reads TGTGCCAGTAGTCTCCGACAGGGCGAGCAGTACTTC. Translating gives CASSLRQGEQYF.

This clone was observed a single time. The rearrangement links TRBV24-1 to TRBJ2-1, with TRBD2 identical over 10 bases. Germline V gene data show CDR1 as KGHDR and CDR2 as SFDVKD. Trimming cost V 4 bases and J 6 bases; bases outside gene matches: 5. The CDR3 runs 15 residues. For the CDR3, the DNA is TGTGCCACCAGTGAAAGCGGGAGGGGTGGCAATGAGCAGTTCTTC. Encoded protein: CATSESGRGGNEQFF.

This sequence joins TRBV19 and TRBJ2-7; TRBD1 agrees at 7 bases. Trimming at V came to 3 bases and at J to 3 bases, leaving 11 bases not matched to a gene. The CDR3 covers 16 residues. Germline V gives CDR1 LNHDA, CDR2 SQIVND (reference sequence). The CDR3 is CASSMGPRQGFYEQYF. The CDR3 region has the DNA TGTGCCAGTAGTATGGGGCCGAGACAGGGTTTCTACGAGCAGTACTTC.

CDR3 amino acids: CASTGASASNQPQHF. The CDR3 coding sequence is TGTGCCAGCACAGGGGCATCGGCCAGCAATCAGCCCCAGCATTTT. J is TRBJ1-5 and V is TRBV19; 7 bases fit TRBD1. V was pared by 9 bases and J by 1 base, with 9 bases of the junction left unmatched. From germline, CDR1 is LNHDA and CDR2 SQIVND (reference sequence). This CDR3 spans 15 amino acids.

The chain combines TRBV19 with TRBJ1-2, with 10 bases matching TRBD1. The CDR3 length is 16 residues. CDR1 and CDR2 (germline): LNHDA, SQIVND (reference sequence). The V and J ends lost 0 bases and 4 bases, in that order; junction bases with no gene match: 5. For the CDR3, the DNA is TGTGCCAGTAGTATAGATATGGGACAGGGGTCCTATGGCTACACCTTC. Its protein product is CASSIDMGQGSYGYTF.

The chain joins TRBV7-2 to TRBJ2-5; TRBD1 agrees at 7 bases. The CDR3 covers 15 residues. Germline CDR1 is SGHTA and CDR2 is FQGNSA. Trimming at V came to 5 bases and at J to 2 bases, leaving 8 bases not matched to a gene. Here the CDR3 DNA reads TGTGCCAGCAGCCACAGACAGGGTCTACAAGAGACCCAGTACTTC. This encodes CASSHRQGLQETQYF.

V is TRBV25-1 and J is TRBJ2-2, with TRBD1 identical over 10 bases. Germline loops: CDR1 MGHDK, CDR2 SYGVNS. Losses at the gene ends were 6 bases for V and 7 bases for J; bases not matched to a gene: 2. The CDR3 is 13 amino acids. CDR3 in amino acids: CASRGTGDGELFF. The CDR3 region has the DNA TGTGCCAGCAGAGGGACAGGGGACGGGGAGCTGTTTTTT.

The chain combines TRBV2 with TRBJ1-5, with D possibly matching TRBD1 (6 bases). Germline CDR1 reads SNHLY; CDR2 reads FYNNEI. Trimming removed 8 bases from V and 4 bases from J, with 9 bases in between. The CDR3 is made up of 12 amino acids. In DNA form, the CDR3 reads TGTGCCAGCGACAGGCCTAATCAGCCCCAGCATTTT. This gives the protein CASDRPNQPQHF.

This clone was seen more than once but under ten times. The V call is TRBV2, the J call TRBJ1-4; possible D gene TRBD1, 6 bases. The CDR3 totals 14 residues. Germline CDR1 is SNHLY and CDR2 is FYNNEI. The V gene lost 5 bases and the J gene lost 6 bases, with 13 bases spanning the gap. The DNA for the CDR3 is TGTGCCAGCAGTCGACTGGGGGCGGATGAAAAACTGTTTTTT. As protein: CASSRLGADEKLFF.

This clone was found a few times. This sequence joins TRBV5-4 and TRBJ1-1; TRBD1 aligns across 7 bases. Losses at the gene ends were 4 bases for V and 11 bases for J; bases not matched to a gene: 8. The CDR3 is 12 residues long. Germline V gene data show CDR1 as SGHNT and CDR2 as YYREEE (reference sequence). As DNA, the CDR3 is TGTGCCAGCAGCAATATCTCAGGGGGGGCTTTCTTT. This codes for CASSNISGGAFF.

J is TRBJ2-2 and V is TRBV24-1; D unresolved. CDR3 length equals 15 residues. The ends were cut back, 7 bases at V and 6 bases at J, with 17 bases in the middle. From germline, CDR1 is KGHDR and CDR2 SFDVKD. The CDR3 bases are TGTGCCACCAGCTCCGCTAGAAAGGTCGCCGGGGAGCTGTTTTTT. It encodes CATSSARKVAGELFF.

Concerning this clone: This sample also contains other DNA sequences that code for the same CDR3. The genes are TRBV2 and TRBJ1-2; the match to TRBD1 covers 7 bases. CDR1 and CDR2 (germline): SNHLY, FYNNEI. This CDR3 spans 14 amino acids. J was trimmed by 6 bases and V by 6 bases; bases with no gene match: 10. Here the CDR3 reads CASRRLQGFDGYTF. CDR3 nucleotide sequence: TGTGCCAGCAGACGCCTACAGGGGTTCGATGGCTACACCTTC.

This clone occurred once. The chain carries TRBV6-5 and TRBJ1-1, with 8 nucleotides matching TRBD1. In germline, CDR1 is MNHEY, CDR2 SVGAGI. Unmatched junction bases numbered 8, after V lost 6 bases and J lost 8 bases. The CDR3 sequence is 13 residues long. CDR3 in DNA: TGTGCCAGCAGGCAAGACAGGGGCTCCGAAGCTTTCTTT. Translated: CASRQDRGSEAFF.

Only a few counts were recorded for this clone. The chain uses TRBV10-3 and TRBJ1-6; a weak D match, TRBD1 (5 bases). This CDR3 is 16 amino acids long. V was trimmed by 3 bases and J by 7 bases, leaving 16 bases between them. Per germline, CDR1 ENHRY and CDR2 SYGVKD. The CDR3 here is CAISEGATGGNSPLHF. The CDR3 DNA is TGTGCCATCAGTGAAGGGGCCACGGGGGGAAATTCACCCCTCCACTTT.

The rearrangement links TRBV19 to TRBJ1-2; D is uncertain. The CDR3 has 14 residues. Trimming cost V 9 bases and J 4 bases, with 18 bases left between them. Germline lookup yields CDR1 LNHDA and CDR2 SQIVND (reference sequence). CDR3 in amino acids: CASRPEGLGYGYTF. The CDR3 DNA follows: TGTGCCAGCAGGCCAGAGGGTTTGGGCTATGGCTACACCTTC.

Here the CDR3 DNA reads TGTGCCAGCAGCTGGGACATACACTACGAGCAGTACTTC. This translates into CASSWDIHYEQYF. J is TRBJ2-7 and V is TRBV7-2; a weak D match, TRBD1 (6 bases). Trimming removed 4 bases at V and 3 bases at J, with 10 bases between. From germline, CDR1 is SGHTA and CDR2 FQGNSA. This CDR3 has 13 amino acids.

V and J are TRBV6-6 and TRBJ2-7; D call uncertain. Germline V gene sequence: CDR1 MNHNY, CDR2 SVGAGI (reference sequence). The CDR3 contains 13 residues. Trimming left V 2 bases short and J 5 bases short, with 10 bases between. The CDR3 DNA reads TGTGCCAGCAGTTACCCCGGGTCCCACGAGCAGTACTTC. Residues: CASSYPGSHEQYF.

This chain links TRBV6-2 or TRBV6-3 with TRBJ1-1, with 9 bases aligning to TRBD1. The CDR3 has 15 residues. Germline trimming cut 6 bases from V and 9 bases from J; bases unmatched to any gene: 14. Per germline, CDR1 MNHEY and CDR2 SVGEGT. The CDR3 sequence is CASSGTGLYFFKAFF. In DNA, the CDR3 is TGTGCCAGCAGCGGGACAGGGCTCTATTTTTTTAAAGCTTTCTTT.

The chain carries TRBV9 and TRBJ2-5; 10 bases agree with TRBD1. This CDR3 has 16 amino acids. V lost 4 bases, J lost 2 bases, and 8 bases stayed unmatched. Germline assignment: CDR1 SGDLS and CDR2 YYNGEE. In nucleotides, the CDR3 is TGTGCCAGCAGCACCCGGGACAGGGGATTTCAAGAGACCCAGTACTTC. It is translated as CASSTRDRGFQETQYF.

The rearrangement links TRBV15 to TRBJ1-4; TRBD1 might be the D (5 bases). Germline CDR1 is LNHNV and CDR2 is YYDKDF (reference sequence). The V gene lost 5 bases and the J gene lost 3 bases, with 10 bases spanning the gap. CDR3 length: 14 amino acids. CDR3 DNA sequence: TGTGCCACCAGCGAGGGACTCTCTAATGAAAAACTGTTTTTT. It encodes CATSEGLSNEKLFF.

This clone was seen more than once but under ten times. The chain joins TRBV27 to TRBJ2-2, with TRBD1 as a possible D gene (6 bases). Germline-derived CDR1 and CDR2 are MNHEY and SMNVEV (reference sequence). CDR3 size: 17 residues. The V gene lost 3 bases and the J gene lost 6 bases, with 20 bases spanning the gap. The DNA of the CDR3 is TGTGCCAGCAGTTTTATTTTTGTGTCAGGGGTTGCCGGGGAGCTGTTTTTT. Its protein is CASSFIFVSGVAGELFF.

The V gene is TRBV19, the J gene TRBJ2-6, with 11 bases fitting TRBD1. The CDR3 totals 19 residues. J gave up 4 bases and V 7 bases, and 15 bases lay outside the gene matches. Looked up from germline, CDR1 is LNHDA and CDR2 is SQIVND (reference sequence). For the CDR3, the DNA is TGTGCCAGTACCCAAAGAGTAGGACAGGGGGCATCCGGGGCCAACGTCCTGACTTTC. Translated, it gives CASTQRVGQGASGANVLTF.

This clone was detected a few times. This sequence joins TRBV14 and TRBJ2-1; 10 nucleotides line up with TRBD2. V lost 3 bases, J lost 9 bases, and 8 bases stayed unmatched. The germline V gene encodes CDR1 SGHDN and CDR2 FVKESK. This CDR3 comprises 15 residues. The CDR3 spells CASSQRLAGVGEQFF. The CDR3 region has the DNA TGTGCCAGCAGCCAGAGACTAGCGGGTGTTGGTGAGCAGTTCTTC.

The rearrangement joins TRBV10-3 to TRBJ2-7, with a possible D match to TRBD2 (5 bases). The CDR3 is made up of 12 amino acids. Germline V gene lookup returns CDR1 ENHRY and CDR2 SYGVKD. Trimming took off 0 bases at V and 5 bases at J, with 5 bases between the two ends. CDR3 in DNA: TGTGCCATCAGTGAGTCGGGAGACGAGCAGTACTTC. Residues: CAISESGDEQYF.